The 13 T cell receptor beta chains in this list originate from one sample, sequenced in a study of blood T cell repertoires in COVID-19. Assay: immunoSEQ multiplex PCR; the TCRdb copy retains only in-frame clones and omits some. The sample carries under 250,000 clones, more than 80% recorded once. Sequencing was carried out using PBMCs or T cells enriched from blood (not recorded which). The receptors originated from a man between 60 and 75 years old who had recovered from COVID-19.

The rearrangement links TRBV12-3 or TRBV12-4 to TRBJ2-7; D gene uncertain. V lost 6 bases, J lost 2 bases, and 11 bases lay in between. The CDR3 length is 13 residues. The CDR3 loop reads CASSLVGAYEQYF. The CDR3 bases are TGTGCCAGCAGCTTGGTCGGTGCCTACGAGCAGTACTTC.

The V call is TRBV4-1, the J call TRBJ2-7; TRBD1 matches at 9 bases. J gave up 3 bases and V 0 bases, and 6 bases lay outside the gene matches. CDR3 length equals 16 residues. Germline V gene data show CDR1 as MGHRA and CDR2 as YSYEKL. The CDR3 sequence: CASSQEWGQGIYEQYF. The CDR3 coding sequence is TGCGCCAGCAGCCAAGAATGGGGACAGGGTATCTACGAGCAGTACTTC.

Here the CDR3 DNA reads TGTGCCAGCAGCCCCACTCCCAGGGTTGAAAAACTGTTTTTT. It translates to CASSPTPRVEKLFF. The rearrangement joins TRBV3-1 (or the pseudogene TRBV3-2) to TRBJ1-4, with D maybe TRBD1 (5 bases). The CDR3 is made up of 14 amino acids. The V gene's germline CDR1 is LGHDT and CDR2 YNNKEL (reference sequence). Trimming pared 4 bases from V and 7 bases from J, leaving 13 bases between.

The table lists this clone with a count of one. The rearrangement uses TRBV12-3 or TRBV12-4 and TRBJ2-5; the match to TRBD2 covers 8 bases. The J segment lost 5 bases and the V segment lost 4 bases, leaving 3 bases of the junction unmatched. The CDR3 totals 13 residues. This CDR3 is CASSSGGRETQYF. In DNA, the CDR3 is TGTGCCAGCAGTTCGGGGGGGCGGGAGACCCAGTACTTC.

This rearrangement joins TRBV18 to TRBJ2-7, with D possibly TRBD2 on 5 matching bases. Trimming shortened V by 1 base and J by 5 bases, and 9 bases separated the two germline ends. This CDR3 contains 13 residues. Germline CDR1 and CDR2: KGHSH and LQKENI. CDR3: CASSPHRENEQYF. In DNA, the CDR3 is TGTGCCAGCTCACCACACCGGGAAAACGAGCAGTACTTC.

The J gene is TRBJ2-7, the V gene TRBV11-2; 7 bases line up with TRBD1. V lost 4 bases to trimming and J lost 4 bases; unmatched junction nucleotides: 10. This CDR3 contains 15 residues. Germline-derived CDR1 and CDR2 are SGHAT and FQNNGV. The CDR3 spells CASSYTTGELYEQYF. CDR3 sequence (DNA): TGTGCCAGCAGCTATACAACAGGGGAACTTTACGAGCAGTACTTC. The variable domain in full, completed from reference TRBV11-2 and TRBJ2-7, reads EAGVAQSPRYKIIEKRQSVAFWCNPISGHATLYWYQQILGQGPKLLIQFQNNGVVDDSQLPKDRFSAERLKGVDSTLKIQPAKLEDSAVYLCASSYTTGELYEQYFGPGTRLTVT.

The table lists this clone with a few counts. The chain is built from TRBV13 and TRBJ1-1; no definite D call. Trimming stripped 0 bases from V and 3 bases from J, with 8 bases between. The CDR3 is 14 residues long. CDR1 and CDR2 from the germline V gene are PRHDT and FYEKMQ (reference sequence). The CDR3 DNA reads as TGTGCCAGCAGCTTAGGGTCAGTATACACTGAAGCTTTCTTT. Protein product: CASSLGSVYTEAFF.

The genes are TRBV2 and TRBJ1-4; possibly TRBD1 for D (5 bases). Trimming shortened V by 8 bases and J by 5 bases, and 12 bases separated the two germline ends. Germline V gene lookup returns CDR1 SNHLY and CDR2 FYNNEI. This CDR3 has 13 residues. The CDR3 here is CASCKKGNEKLFF. The CDR3 DNA sequence: TGTGCCAGCTGTAAGAAGGGGAATGAAAAACTGTTTTTT.

This chain links TRBV7-9 with TRBJ1-3, with D perhaps matching TRBD1 (5 bases). This CDR3 is built from 15 residues. The V gene lost 5 bases and the J gene lost 0 bases, with 11 bases spanning the gap. The germline CDR1 and CDR2 sequences are SEHNR and FQNEAQ (reference sequence). CDR3 in amino acids: CASSLDRNSGNTIYF. In DNA, the CDR3 is TGTGCCAGCAGCCTCGACAGAAACTCTGGAAACACCATATATTTT.

The V and J genes are TRBV7-9 and TRBJ2-2; 9 nucleotides line up with TRBD1. The length of the CDR3 is 18 residues. Germline CDR1 and CDR2: SEHNR and FQNEAQ (reference sequence). V was pared by 8 bases and J by 2 bases, with 15 bases of the junction left unmatched. This CDR3 is CASVSILGTGTNTGELFF. CDR3 DNA sequence: TGTGCCAGCGTATCCATCTTGGGGACAGGGACTAACACCGGGGAGCTGTTTTTT.

The rearrangement links TRBV11-3 to TRBJ2-1; unclear D gene. V lost 5 bases and J 2 bases, leaving 10 bases between the germline ends. CDR3 length: 14 residues. Germline lookup yields CDR1 SGHNT and CDR2 YENEEA. The CDR3 nucleotides are TGTGCCAGCAGCCTACAGCCGACCTACAATGAGCAGTTCTTC. Amino acid sequence: CASSLQPTYNEQFF.

V and J are TRBV2 and TRBJ1-5; tentatively, D is TRBD1 (5 bases). Per germline, CDR1 SNHLY and CDR2 FYNNEI. The V end lost 7 bases, the J end lost 7 bases, and 14 bases lay between the germline ends. The CDR3 length is 13 residues. As DNA, the CDR3 is TGTGCCAGCAATTTACAGGTGGACCAGCCCCAGCATTTT. Protein product: CASNLQVDQPQHF.

The V gene is TRBV10-3, the J gene TRBJ1-5, with a tentative D call TRBD1 (5 bases). The germline V and J ends were trimmed by 0 bases and 4 bases, with 7 bases remaining between them. CDR3 length: 14 residues. Germline loops: CDR1 ENHRY, CDR2 SYGVKD. CDR3 residues: CAISESAGNQPQHF. CDR3 DNA: TGTGCCATCAGTGAGTCAGCAGGGAATCAGCCCCAGCATTTT.